The entry below gives a single T cell receptor (beta chain) sequence along with its context. Using immunoSEQ multiplex PCR, the repertoire was profiled, and TCRdb retains in-frame clones only, with some absent. The sample shows some 300,000 clones, around four fifths of them seen only once. The data were taken from a study of cytotoxic CD8 clonotypes in ibrutinib-treated CLL. This CDR3 has 14 residues. Germline V gives CDR1 SGHDT, CDR2 YYEEEE. Trimming cost V 2 bases and J 0 bases, with 6 bases left between them. The V call is TRBV5-6, the J call TRBJ2-1; D gene ambiguous. This clonotype was obtained from a human donor with chronic lymphocytic leukemia. This specimen was PBMCs, taken before ibrutinib treatment. The CDR3 region is CASSLTLSYNEQFF. The CDR3 nucleotides are TGTGCCAGCAGCTTAACTCTCTCCTACAATGAGCAGTTCTTC.